These T cell receptor beta chains were read from a single sample in a study of identifying expanded T cells in peripheral blood. Data came from immunoSEQ multiplex PCR; TCRdb stores just in-frame clones and leaves some out. In the table there are 90,000 to 100,000 clones, about nine tenths of which are singletons. Sequencing used blood. Receptors were obtained from a person between 18 and 69 years old in good health. The CDR3 runs from the conserved cysteine through the conserved F or W. A D gene is named only where the DNA matches it firmly. Where a row states a size, it is once, few, many or the class of an expanded clone; other rows omit it.

CDR3 DNA | CDR3 protein | J gene | V gene | D gene | clone size
TGTGCCAGCAGGACCGGTCCCTACGAGCAGTACTTC | CASRTGPYEQYF | TRBJ2-7 | TRBV6-1 | NA | NA
TGTGCCTGGACCGGGAAAGGGGACTACAATGAGCAGTTCTTC | CAWTGKGDYNEQFF | TRBJ2-1 | TRBV30 | NA | few
TGCGCCAGCATGAGAAGTAATGAGCAGTTCTTC | CASMRSNEQFF | TRBJ2-1 | TRBV5-1 | NA | once
TGTGCCACCAGCAGAAGCAGAAATGGCTACACCTTC | CATSRSRNGYTF | TRBJ1-2 | TRBV15 | NA | NA
TGTGCCAGCAAGGGCATTGAGGGGGGCACCGGGGAGCTGTTTTTT | CASKGIEGGTGELFF | TRBJ2-2 | TRBV2 | NA | NA
TGCGCCAGCAAAGGGGGGAACAATCAGCCCCAGCATTTT | CASKGGNNQPQHF | TRBJ1-5 | TRBV10-2 | NA | NA
TGTGCCTGGGCTTACAGGGGGAACACTGAAGCTTTCTTT | CAWAYRGNTEAFF | TRBJ1-1 | TRBV30 | TRBD1 | NA
TGTGCCAGCAGTACCGACCTCAGTTTGTTCTCCTTC | CASSTDLSLFSF | TRBJ1-2 | TRBV6-5 | NA | NA
TGTGCCAGCAGCTTGGATCTGTCCCCCTACGAGCAGTACTTC | CASSLDLSPYEQYF | TRBJ2-7 | TRBV5-4 | NA | NA
TGTGCCGGCAAACAGGGCCCCCTTAGCTACACCTTC | CAGKQGPLSYTF | TRBJ1-2 | TRBV30 | NA | NA
TGTGCCAGCAGCCCCCGGGGAGGTGTAGATACGCAGTATTTT | CASSPRGGVDTQYF | TRBJ2-3 | TRBV7-6 | NA | once
TGCGCCAGCAGTGAGGGAAAAAGGGTCCTGGAGACCCAGTACTTC | CASSEGKRVLETQYF | TRBJ2-5 | TRBV10-1 | NA | once
TGCGCCAGCAGCCCAGGACAGGCTGGGAGCAATCAGCCCCAGCATTTT | CASSPGQAGSNQPQHF | TRBJ1-5 | TRBV5-1 | TRBD1 | NA
TGCAGTGCTAGAGTGGACTACGAGCAGTACTTC | CSARVDYEQYF | TRBJ2-7 | TRBV20-1 | NA | NA
TGTGCCAGCAGCTGGGACTCTAACTCCTACGAGCAGTACTTC | CASSWDSNSYEQYF | TRBJ2-7 | TRBV6-6 | NA | NA
TGCGCCAGCAGCCCAAGGATCGATGGTAATGGCTACACCTTC | CASSPRIDGNGYTF | TRBJ1-2 | TRBV5-1 | NA | NA
TGTGCCAGCAGCCAAATCCCTGGGACTAGCGCCGGGGAGCTGTTTTTT | CASSQIPGTSAGELFF | TRBJ2-2 | TRBV14 | TRBD2 | NA